This T cell receptor beta chain was profiled in a study of blood T cell repertoires in COVID-19. Study details: Sites in the United States, Italy and Spain provided acute and convalescent COVID-19 samples. PBMCs, B-cell-depleted T cells, or T cells were the source of the cDNA or gDNA that made up the material.

In the original analysis: Amplification of reference gene primers provided the estimated nucleated cell counts. Using immunoSEQ multiplex PCR, the repertoire was profiled, and TCRdb retains in-frame clones only, with some absent. The V and J calls and clone size are taken from that table; D and trimming were inferred from the DNA. The data contain 170,000 or so clones, around 87% of them singletons. The germline V gene has CDR1 SGDLS and CDR2 YYNGEE. Germline trimming cut 3 bases from V and 11 bases from J; bases unmatched to any gene: 8. The CDR3 contains 13 residues. This clonotype originated in a woman aged 18 to 35 who had recovered from COVID-19. The gene calls are TRBV9 and TRBJ1-3; 7 nucleotides match TRBD1. The material sequenced was peripheral blood. The CDR3 bases are TGTGCCAGCAGCGGAAACAGGGGACGTGCCATATATTTT. It specifies CASSGNRGRAIYF.